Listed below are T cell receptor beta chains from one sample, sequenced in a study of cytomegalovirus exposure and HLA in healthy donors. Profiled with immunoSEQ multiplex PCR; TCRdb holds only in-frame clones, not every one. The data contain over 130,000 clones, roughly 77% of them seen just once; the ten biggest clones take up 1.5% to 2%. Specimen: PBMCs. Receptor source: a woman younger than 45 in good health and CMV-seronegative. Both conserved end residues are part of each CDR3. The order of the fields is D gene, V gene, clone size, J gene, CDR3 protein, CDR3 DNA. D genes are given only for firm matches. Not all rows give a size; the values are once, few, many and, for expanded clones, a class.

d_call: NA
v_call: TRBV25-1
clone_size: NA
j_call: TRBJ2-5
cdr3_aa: CASSELSGPSQYF
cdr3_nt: TGTGCCAGCAGTGAACTTAGCGGTCCTTCCCAGTACTTC

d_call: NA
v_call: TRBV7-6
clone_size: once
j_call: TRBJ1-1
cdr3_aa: CASSLAGVDQVQTTEAFF
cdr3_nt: TGTGCCAGCAGCTTAGCAGGGGTGGACCAGGTGCAGACCACTGAAGCTTTCTTT

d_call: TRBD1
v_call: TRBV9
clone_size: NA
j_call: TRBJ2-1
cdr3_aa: CASSDRTGASSYNEQFF
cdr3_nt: TGTGCCAGCAGCGATCGGACAGGGGCTAGCTCCTACAATGAGCAGTTCTTC

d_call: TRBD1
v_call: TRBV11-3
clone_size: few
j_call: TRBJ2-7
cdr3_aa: CASSSRDRATYEQYF
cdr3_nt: TGTGCCAGCAGCTCCCGGGACAGGGCAACCTACGAGCAGTACTTC

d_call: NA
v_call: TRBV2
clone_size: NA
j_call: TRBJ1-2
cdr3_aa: CASSERGYGYTF
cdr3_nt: TGTGCCAGCAGTGAAAGGGGTTATGGCTACACCTTC

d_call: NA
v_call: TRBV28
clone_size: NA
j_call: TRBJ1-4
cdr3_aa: CASRTLGRRSEKLFF
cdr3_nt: TGTGCCAGCAGAACGCTGGGGCGACGGAGCGAAAAACTGTTTTTT

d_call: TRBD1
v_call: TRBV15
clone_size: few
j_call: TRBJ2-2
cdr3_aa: CATSRDRGFTSTGELFF
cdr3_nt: TGTGCCACCAGCAGAGACAGGGGGTTCACTTCTACCGGGGAGCTGTTTTTT

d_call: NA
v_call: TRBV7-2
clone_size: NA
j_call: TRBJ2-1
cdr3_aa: CASSLTGDSYNEQFF
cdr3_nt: TGTGCCAGCAGCCTAACGGGGGACTCCTACAATGAGCAGTTCTTC

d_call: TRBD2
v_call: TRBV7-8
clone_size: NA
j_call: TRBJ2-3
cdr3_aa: CASSFGGALTDTQYF
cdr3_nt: TGTGCCAGCAGTTTCGGGGGGGCGCTCACAGATACGCAGTATTTT

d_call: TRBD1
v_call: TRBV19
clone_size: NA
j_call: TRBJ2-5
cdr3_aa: CASSIGTGRETQYF
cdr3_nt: TGTGCCAGTAGTATTGGGACAGGGCGAGAGACCCAGTACTTC

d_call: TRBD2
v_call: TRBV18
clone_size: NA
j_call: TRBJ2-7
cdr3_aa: CASSTRTSGDTYEQYF
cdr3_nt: TGTGCCAGCTCAACTCGGACTAGCGGGGACACCTACGAGCAGTACTTC

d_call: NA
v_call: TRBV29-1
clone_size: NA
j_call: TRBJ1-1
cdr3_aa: CSTREGRYTEAFF
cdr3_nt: TGCAGCACTCGGGAAGGGCGGTACACTGAAGCTTTCTTT

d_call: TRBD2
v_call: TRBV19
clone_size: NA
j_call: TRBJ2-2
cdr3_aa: CASSINSGGADTGELFF
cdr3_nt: TGTGCCAGTAGTATAAACAGCGGGGGGGCGGACACCGGGGAGCTGTTTTTT

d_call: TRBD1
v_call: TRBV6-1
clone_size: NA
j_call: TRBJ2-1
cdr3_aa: CASSEGTGGNEQFF
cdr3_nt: TGTGCCAGCAGTGAAGGGACAGGGGGCAATGAGCAGTTCTTC

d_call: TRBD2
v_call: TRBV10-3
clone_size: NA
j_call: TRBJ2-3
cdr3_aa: CAISGTSGGALLTDTQYF
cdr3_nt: TGTGCCATCAGTGGGACTAGCGGGGGGGCCCTACTCACAGATACGCAGTATTTT

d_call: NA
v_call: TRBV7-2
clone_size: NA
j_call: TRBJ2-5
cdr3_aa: CASSLVAGYETQYF
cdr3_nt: TGTGCCAGCAGCTTAGTGGCGGGGTATGAGACCCAGTACTTC

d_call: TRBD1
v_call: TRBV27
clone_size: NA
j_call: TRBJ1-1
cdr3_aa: CASSLSGRTGGWTEAFF
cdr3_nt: TGTGCCAGCAGTTTATCAGGTAGGACAGGGGGCTGGACTGAAGCTTTCTTT

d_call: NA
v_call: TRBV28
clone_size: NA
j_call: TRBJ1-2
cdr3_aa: CASSLQGLYGYTF
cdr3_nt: TGTGCCAGCAGTTTACAGGGTCTCTATGGCTACACCTTC

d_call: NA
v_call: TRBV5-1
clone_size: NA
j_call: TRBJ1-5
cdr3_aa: CASSPDGYSNQPQHF
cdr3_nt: TGCGCCAGCAGCCCCGACGGGTATAGCAATCAGCCCCAGCATTTT

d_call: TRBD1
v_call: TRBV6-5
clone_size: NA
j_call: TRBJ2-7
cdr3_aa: CASSWSRDRASYEQYF
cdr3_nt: TGTGCCAGCAGTTGGTCCCGGGACAGGGCCTCCTACGAGCAGTACTTC

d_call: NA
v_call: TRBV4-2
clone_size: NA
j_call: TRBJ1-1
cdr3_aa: CASSQDEQAWPEAFF
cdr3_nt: TGTGCCAGCAGCCAAGATGAGCAGGCTTGGCCTGAAGCTTTCTTT

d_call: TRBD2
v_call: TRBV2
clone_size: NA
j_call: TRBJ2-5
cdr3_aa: CASRRGARAETQYF
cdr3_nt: TGTGCCAGCAGGCGGGGGGCACGGGCAGAGACCCAGTACTTC

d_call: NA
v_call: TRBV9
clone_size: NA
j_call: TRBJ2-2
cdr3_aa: CASTPRGTSGETGELFF
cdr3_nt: TGTGCCAGCACCCCACGGGGCACTTCAGGGGAAACCGGGGAGCTGTTTTTT